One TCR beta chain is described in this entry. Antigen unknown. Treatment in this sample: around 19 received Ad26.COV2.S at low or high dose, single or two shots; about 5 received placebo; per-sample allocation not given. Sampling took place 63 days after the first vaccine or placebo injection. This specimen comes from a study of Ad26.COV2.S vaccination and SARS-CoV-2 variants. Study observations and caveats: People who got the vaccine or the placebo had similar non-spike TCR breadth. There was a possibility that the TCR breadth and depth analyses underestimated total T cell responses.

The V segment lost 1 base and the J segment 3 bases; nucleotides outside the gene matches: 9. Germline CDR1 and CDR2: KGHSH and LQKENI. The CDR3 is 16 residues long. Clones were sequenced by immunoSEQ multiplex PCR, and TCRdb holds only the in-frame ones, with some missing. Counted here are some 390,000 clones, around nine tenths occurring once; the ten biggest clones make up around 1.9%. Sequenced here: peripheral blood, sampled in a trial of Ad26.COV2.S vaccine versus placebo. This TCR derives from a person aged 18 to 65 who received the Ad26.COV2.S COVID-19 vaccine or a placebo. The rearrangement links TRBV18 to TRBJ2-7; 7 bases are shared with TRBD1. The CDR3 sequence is CASSPREGAMGYEQYF. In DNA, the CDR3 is TGTGCCAGCTCACCACGCGAGGGGGCGATGGGCTACGAGCAGTACTTC.